The TCR beta chain under discussion was sequenced for a study of blood T cell repertoires in COVID-19. Study overall: Researchers got acute and convalescent COVID-19 samples from the United States, Italy and Spain.

Libraries were prepared by immunoSEQ multiplex PCR; TCRdb keeps only in-frame clonotypes and omits some of them. Here the sample spans roughly 60,000 clones, over 55% being singletons. This clone was counted once. CDR3 size: 17 residues. V was cut by 4 bases and J by 1 base, with 16 bases left in between. The germline V gene encodes CDR1 SGHNT and CDR2 YENEEA. The genes are TRBV11-3 and TRBJ2-2; D possibly corresponds to TRBD2 (5 bases). The source of this sequence is a woman aged 70-85 years with COVID-19, enrolled during active disease. Specimen: peripheral blood. CDR3 nucleotides: TGTGCCAGCAGCTCTGTGTTGAGGGCCGTGAACACCGGGGAGCTGTTTTTT. This codes for CASSSVLRAVNTGELFF.